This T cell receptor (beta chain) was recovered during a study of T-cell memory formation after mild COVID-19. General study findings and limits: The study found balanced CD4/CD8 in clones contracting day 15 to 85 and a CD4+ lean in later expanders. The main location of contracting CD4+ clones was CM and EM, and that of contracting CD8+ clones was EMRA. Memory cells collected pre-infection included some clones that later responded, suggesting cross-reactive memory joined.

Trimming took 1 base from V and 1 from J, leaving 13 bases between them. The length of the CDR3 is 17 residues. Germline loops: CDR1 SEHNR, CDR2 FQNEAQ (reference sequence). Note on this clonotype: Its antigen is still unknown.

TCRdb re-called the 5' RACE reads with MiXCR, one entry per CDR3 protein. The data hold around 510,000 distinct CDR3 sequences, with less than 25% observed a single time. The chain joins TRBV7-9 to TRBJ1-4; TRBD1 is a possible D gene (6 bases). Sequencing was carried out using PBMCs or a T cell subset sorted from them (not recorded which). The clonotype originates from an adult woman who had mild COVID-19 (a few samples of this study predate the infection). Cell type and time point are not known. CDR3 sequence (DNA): TGTGCCAGCAGCTTAGGCCCTAAGGGGGGAACTAATGAAAAACTGTTTTTT. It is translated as CASSLGPKGGTNEKLFF.